A selection of T cell receptor beta chains follows, all from one sample in a study of blood T cell repertoires in COVID-19. This table comes from immunoSEQ multiplex PCR, and its TCRdb copy is limited to in-frame clones, with some not included. The sample comprises some 320,000 clones, around 87% of which are singletons, and approximately 5.3% rests with the top ten. The source material was PBMCs or T cells enriched from blood (not recorded which). All receptors come from a young woman who had recovered from COVID-19. Each CDR3 is given without its conserved first and last residue. Only part of the rows carry a size: once, few, many, or a class if the clone is expanded.

v_gene	len	abundance	j_gene	CDR3aa
TRBV7-2	14	NA	TRBJ2-5	ASSPGTLTEQETQY
TRBV4-3	17	NA	TRBJ2-3	ASSQDRPSGGSSTDTQY
TRBV13	15	NA	TRBJ2-7	ASSRGGTGSNFYEQY
TRBV18	13	once	TRBJ1-2	ASSPDGTGRHGYT
TRBV6-5	14	NA	TRBJ2-3	ASSYSKPGPRDTQY
TRBV6-6	11	NA	TRBJ1-2	ASSYKGAGSYT
TRBV24-1	10	few	TRBJ1-5	ATSDLGGSEH
TRBV19	16	NA	TRBJ1-5	ASSIDLSEGGGNQPQH
TRBV3-1/TRBV3-2	13	NA	TRBJ1-6	ASSLLSSYNSPLH
TRBV5-1	10	once	TRBJ1-2	ASTDRTYGYT
TRBV7-2	15	once	TRBJ2-3	ASSLRSGGAGTDTQY
TRBV24-1	11	NA	TRBJ2-7	ATSDSTGNEQY
TRBV28	13	NA	TRBJ2-7	ASSLWALHSYEQY
TRBV2	11	NA	TRBJ2-2	ASSPSLSGELF
TRBV5-1	13	NA	TRBJ2-1	ASSLVVAGDNEQF
TRBV7-2	13	NA	TRBJ1-5	ASSPFQGPNQPQH
TRBV7-8	12	NA	TRBJ2-5	ASSLDRAQETQY
TRBV25-1	13	few	TRBJ1-1	ASSVGGGKGSEAF
TRBV14	13	few	TRBJ1-5	ASSQDLRGDQPQH
TRBV11-2	10	once	TRBJ2-7	ASSLDSYEQY
TRBV5-1	12	NA	TRBJ1-6	ASSAVRYNSPLH
TRBV6-6	12	NA	TRBJ1-1	ASSYAPTGPEAF
TRBV19	12	NA	TRBJ1-1	ASSMSTGGTEAF
TRBV27	12	NA	TRBJ1-2	ASSWDRSNYGYT
TRBV7-8	14	once	TRBJ2-6	ASSPTTGYGANVLT
TRBV3-1/TRBV3-2	12	once	TRBJ2-7	ASSPLGPPPEQY
TRBV27	15	few	TRBJ2-7	ASSLLGSRFDSYEQY
TRBV19	14	NA	TRBJ1-3	ASSQVASSSGNTIY
TRBV13	13	NA	TRBJ2-3	ASSSGTSDGDTQY
TRBV9	11	NA	TRBJ1-3	ASSPGTGNTIY
TRBV7-9	12	NA	TRBJ1-3	ASSFTGGENTIY
TRBV5-8	13	NA	TRBJ2-1	ASSLELTNYNEQF
TRBV6-5	13	NA	TRBJ2-6	ATGQGPSGANVLT
TRBV5-6	14	NA	TRBJ2-2	ASSPLTNGNTGELF
TRBV13	11	NA	TRBJ1-2	ASSLATNYGYT
TRBV6-5	12	NA	TRBJ1-1	ASRLQGATTEAF
TRBV12-3/TRBV12-4	11	NA	TRBJ1-6	ASSFASNSPLH
TRBV24-1	14	NA	TRBJ2-1	ATSDGSASSYNEQF
TRBV2	14	once	TRBJ2-5	ASGRTDSEYQETQY
TRBV5-6	13	NA	TRBJ1-4	ASSLGVREYEKLF
TRBV27	13	NA	TRBJ1-4	ASSPRADANEKLF
TRBV29-1	15	NA	TRBJ2-3	SVGHRGGLSRTDTQY
TRBV6-5	11	NA	TRBJ2-5	ASGTNVPETQY
TRBV2	11	NA	TRBJ1-2	AMRQGANYGYT
TRBV9	13	NA	TRBJ2-3	ASSTTGDGTDTQY
TRBV19	13	NA	TRBJ1-4	ASSTPRQGNEKLF
TRBV6-5	13	NA	TRBJ1-1	ASSYSTGRSTEAF
TRBV6-2/TRBV6-3	10	NA	TRBJ1-2	ASSGQGVGYT
TRBV9	12	few	TRBJ2-1	ASSAAGLYNEQF
TRBV15	18	NA	TRBJ2-6	ATSLPSPGQLRSGANVLT
TRBV28	13	NA	TRBJ1-5	ASSVTGFGSQPQH
TRBV5-4	13	NA	TRBJ1-5	ASSLGGASNQPQH
TRBV7-2	12	NA	TRBJ2-3	ASSPQHSTDTQY
TRBV20-1	9	NA	TRBJ1-2	SARDEVGYT
TRBV6-1	15	NA	TRBJ1-6	ASSEIGVFSYNSPLH
TRBV13	12	NA	TRBJ2-1	ASSFTGSYNEQF
TRBV5-4	13	NA	TRBJ1-1	ASSVQGIRNTEAF
TRBV5-6	13	NA	TRBJ2-7	ASSLGGRGNYEQY